The rows below give T cell receptor beta chains drawn from one sample of a study of cytomegalovirus exposure and HLA in healthy donors. The method was immunoSEQ multiplex PCR; TCRdb's version includes in-frame clones alone and lacks a portion of them. Seen here are some 160,000 clones, around 73% observed once, and the top ten hold more than 1.3%. The sample was PBMCs. The receptors were sampled from a male donor in good health and CMV-seronegative. Each CDR3 is given with its conserved first and last residue. The D gene is left open where the match is weak.

J	V	D	CDR3	DNA
TRBJ2-5	TRBV19	NA	CASSIQGQETQYF	TGTGCCAGTAGTATACAGGGGCAAGAGACCCAGTACTTC
TRBJ1-3	TRBV19	NA	CASRMDSVVDTIYF	TGTGCCAGTAGGATGGACAGTGTGGTAGACACCATATATTTT
TRBJ1-6	TRBV9	NA	CASSVVGRVDSPLHF	TGTGCCAGCAGCGTAGTGGGCAGGGTGGATTCACCCCTCCACTTT
TRBJ2-7	TRBV10-3	NA	CAISTGTYEQYF	TGTGCCATCAGTACAGGCACCTACGAGCAGTACTTC
TRBJ1-2	TRBV14	NA	CASSQGQGPFYGYTF	TGTGCCAGCAGCCAAGGGCAGGGGCCTTTCTATGGCTACACCTTC
TRBJ2-7	TRBV27	TRBD1	CASRQGVEQYF	TGTGCCAGCAGACAGGGGGTAGAGCAGTACTTC
TRBJ1-1	TRBV9	TRBD1	CASSVYRGGTEAFF	TGTGCCAGCAGCGTATACAGGGGTGGCACTGAAGCTTTCTTT
TRBJ1-4	TRBV4-3	NA	CASSQKKGTFIGTNERLFF	TGCGCCAGCAGCCAAAAGAAGGGGACATTTATTGGAACTAATGAAAGACTGTTTTTT
TRBJ1-1	TRBV18	NA	CASSSISTGEILMNTEAFF	TGTGCCAGCTCATCAATATCGACAGGAGAAATCCTAATGAACACTGAAGCTTTCTTT
TRBJ1-2	TRBV29-1	TRBD1	CSVDWDRDYTF	TGCAGCGTTGATTGGGACAGGGACTACACCTTC
TRBJ2-1	TRBV27	TRBD2	CASSFNLGGNEQFF	TGTGCCAGCAGTTTCAATCTCGGGGGGAATGAGCAGTTCTTC
TRBJ2-7	TRBV11-3	NA	CASSLAPFTPYEQYF	TGTGCCAGCAGCTTAGCCCCCTTTACACCCTACGAGCAGTACTTC
TRBJ2-1	TRBV2	TRBD2	CASRAGTSGPNEQFF	TGTGCCAGCAGAGCCGGGACTAGCGGCCCAAATGAGCAGTTCTTC
TRBJ2-7	TRBV7-8	NA	CASSSRTDYEQYF	TGTGCCAGCAGCTCTCGGACAGACTACGAGCAGTACTTC
TRBJ1-5	TRBV2	NA	CASTGRGNQPQHF	TGTGCCAGCACGGGGAGAGGCAATCAGCCCCAGCATTTT
TRBJ2-1	TRBV19	NA	CASSMSRYNEQFF	TGTGCCAGTAGTATGTCCCGCTACAATGAGCAGTTCTTC
TRBJ1-2	TRBV4-2	NA	CASSRDRGGGYGYTF	TGTGCCAGCAGCCGCGATCGGGGGGGCGGCTATGGCTACACCTTC
TRBJ1-1	TRBV6-1	NA	CASSLVDTGTEAFF	TGTGCCAGCAGTTTAGTCGACACAGGGACTGAAGCTTTCTTT
TRBJ1-5	TRBV18	TRBD1	CASSETGVSNQPQHF	TGTGCCAGCTCAGAAACAGGGGTGAGCAATCAGCCCCAGCATTTT